The 25 T cell receptor beta chains reported below all come from one sample, sequenced in a study of T cell responses to AZD1222 COVID-19 vaccine. Method: immunoSEQ multiplex PCR; TCRdb's copy keeps in-frame clones and lacks some. The sample lists about 130,000 clones; about nine tenths were seen once. Sequenced material: peripheral blood, taken on day 0 of MenACWY control vaccination. The receptor source for this set is an adult in good health.

This clone was seen a single time. The V and J genes are TRBV5-1 and TRBJ1-3; no definite D call. Germline V lookup: CDR1 SGHRS, CDR2 YFSETQ. The CDR3 covers 12 residues. V lost 0 bases, J lost 8 bases, and 6 bases lay in between. As DNA, the CDR3 is TGCGCCAGCAGCTTGGATAGGCACACCATATATTTT. Amino acid sequence: CASSLDRHTIYF.

The chain has TRBV7-2 and TRBJ1-5; a weak D match, TRBD1 (5 bases). Trimming shortened V by 0 bases and J by 0 bases, and 6 bases separated the two germline ends. Germline-derived CDR1 and CDR2 are SGHTA and FQGNSA. The CDR3 sequence is 15 residues long. CDR3 in amino acids: CASSLAGDSNQPQHF. Here the CDR3 DNA reads TGTGCCAGCAGCTTAGCAGGGGATAGCAATCAGCCCCAGCATTTT. The variable domain in full, with the rest retrieved from reference TRBV7-2 and TRBJ1-5, is GAGVSQSPSNKVTEKGKDVELRCDPISGHTALYWYRQSLGQGLEFLIYFQGNSAPDKSGLPSDRFSAERTGGSVSTLTIQRTQQEDSAVYLCASSLAGDSNQPQHFGDGTRLSIL.

J is TRBJ1-1 and V is TRBV6-1; D is possibly TRBD1 (6 bases). The germline V gene has CDR1 MNHNS and CDR2 SASEGT. V was pared by 0 bases and J by 5 bases, with 28 bases between. The CDR3 totals 20 residues. CDR3 nucleotide sequence: TGTGCCAGCAGTGAAGCGGGACTACGGGGGGCGCCAAGGATACGGACTGAAGCTTTCTTT. This gives the protein CASSEAGLRGAPRIRTEAFF.

V is TRBV7-9 and J is TRBJ2-7; 11 bases agree with TRBD2. The trim removed 6 bases at V and 2 bases at J, leaving 6 bases unmatched. The germline CDR1 and CDR2 sequences are SEHNR and FQNEAQ (reference sequence). The CDR3 has 15 residues. CDR3 sequence: CASSPGTSGAYEQYF. The CDR3 nucleotides read TGTGCCAGCAGTCCCGGGACTAGCGGCGCCTACGAGCAGTACTTC.

The chain recombines TRBV28 with TRBJ2-6; TRBD2 agrees at 12 bases. V dropped 5 bases and J dropped 1; count of bases not matched to a gene: 3. The CDR3 loop spans 17 amino acids. Germline CDR1 and CDR2: MDHEN and SYDVKM. The CDR3 bases are TGTGCCAGCAGTACCGGGACTAGCGGGTCTGGGGCCAACGTCCTGACTTTC. This translates into CASSTGTSGSGANVLTF.

The CDR3 loop reads CASSPWDRGRPEQYF. For the CDR3, the DNA is TGTGCCAGCAGTCCGTGGGACAGGGGGCGCCCCGAGCAGTACTTC. The chain is built from TRBV28 and TRBJ2-7; 12 positions agree with TRBD1. CDR3 size: 15 residues. V dropped 5 bases and J dropped 6; count of bases not matched to a gene: 8. The V gene's germline CDR1 is MDHEN and CDR2 SYDVKM. Supplemented by reference TRBV28 and TRBJ2-7, the full variable domain reads DVKVTQSSRYLVKRTGEKVFLECVQDMDHENMFWYRQDPGLGLRLIYFSYDVKMKEKGDIPEGYSVSREKKERFSLILESASTNQTSMYLCASSPWDRGRPEQYFGPGTRLTVT.

The V gene is TRBV10-2, the J gene TRBJ2-2, with D hard to call. CDR3 length: 14 residues. V dropped 5 bases and J dropped 4 bases, with 11 bases sitting between them. The germline gives CDR1 WSHSY, CDR2 SAAADI. As DNA, the CDR3 is TGCGCCAGCAGTTTCAAAGGTCGCACCGGGGAGCTGTTTTTT. The encoded protein is CASSFKGRTGELFF.

The J gene is TRBJ1-2, the V gene TRBV28, with TRBD1 matching over 8 bases. Germline CDR1 MDHEN, CDR2 SYDVKM. CDR3 length: 13 amino acids. V lost 5 bases and J lost 4; bases outside the gene matches: 3. The CDR3 region is CASSRGQGYGYTF. CDR3 in DNA: TGTGCCAGCAGTCGAGGACAGGGCTATGGCTACACCTTC.

This rearrangement joins TRBV7-9 to TRBJ1-2, with TRBD1 as a possible D gene (5 bases). Looked up from germline, CDR1 is SEHNR and CDR2 is FQNEAQ (reference sequence). V was pared by 1 base and J by 2 bases, with 11 bases between. This CDR3 comprises 15 residues. CDR3 DNA: TGTGCCAGCAGCTTAGAAGACGGGACGAACTATGGCTACACCTTC. Protein: CASSLEDGTNYGYTF.

This sequence joins TRBV29-1 and TRBJ1-1; no clear D. The CDR3 runs to 10 residues. V lost 4 bases, J lost 10 bases, and 10 bases lay in between. Germline loops: CDR1 SQVTM, CDR2 ANQGSEA. This chain's CDR3 is CSVAGGGAFF. The CDR3 coding sequence is TGCAGCGTTGCGGGTGGAGGAGCTTTCTTT.

The rearrangement joins TRBV6-5 to TRBJ2-5; 10 bases match TRBD2. Losses at the gene ends were 7 bases for V and 4 bases for J; bases not matched to a gene: 3. CDR3 size: 13 residues. The germline V gene encodes CDR1 MNHEY and CDR2 SVGAGI. DNA for the CDR3: TGTGCCAGCAAAATAGCGGGGGGAGAGACCCAGTACTTC. Translating gives CASKIAGGETQYF.

CDR3 sequence (DNA): TGTGCCAGTAGTATATTAAATCAGCCCCAGCATTTT. This codes for CASSILNQPQHF. V usage is TRBV19 and J usage is TRBJ1-5, with D unresolved. CDR3 length: 12 residues. V was pared by 2 bases and J by 4 bases, with 3 bases between. Germline CDR1 and CDR2: LNHDA and SQIVND (reference sequence).

The chain links TRBV3-1 (or the pseudogene TRBV3-2) to TRBJ2-7, with D uncertain. V was clipped by 5 bases and J by 1 base, with 18 bases between them. The CDR3 is 16 amino acids. CDR1 is LGHDT and CDR2 is YNNKEL in the germline V gene (reference sequence). The chain's CDR3 is CASSIGLMIGSYEQYF. The CDR3 nucleotides are TGTGCCAGCAGCATTGGGTTAATGATCGGGTCCTACGAGCAGTACTTC.

J is TRBJ2-3 and V is TRBV2; TRBD2 aligns across 12 bases. The junction had 3 bases not matched to a gene; V was cut back by 3 bases and J by 5 bases. Germline assignment: CDR1 SNHLY and CDR2 FYNNEI. There are 15 residues in the CDR3. The CDR3 sequence is CASSDPGLAGDTQYF. The CDR3 nucleotides are TGTGCCAGCAGTGATCCGGGACTAGCGGGAGATACGCAGTATTTT.

The chain recombines TRBV14 with TRBJ2-7; TRBD2 matches 13 bases. Looked up from germline, CDR1 is SGHDN and CDR2 is FVKESK. The V segment lost 0 bases and the J segment 4 bases; nucleotides outside the gene matches: 6. CDR3 length equals 17 residues. CDR3 protein: CASSQDWGLAGIYEQYF. The CDR3 coding sequence is TGTGCCAGCAGCCAAGACTGGGGACTAGCGGGAATTTACGAGCAGTACTTC.

The rearrangement uses TRBV18 and TRBJ1-3; 7 bases fit TRBD1. With 1 base clipped from V and 2 bases from J, the junction kept 5 bases outside the gene matches. Germline loops: CDR1 KGHSH, CDR2 LQKENI. The length of the CDR3 is 16 residues. The CDR3 region is CASSPRGTATGNTIYF. CDR3 DNA: TGTGCCAGCTCACCACGTGGGACAGCGACTGGAAACACCATATATTTT.

The gene calls are TRBV5-1 and TRBJ2-2; TRBD2 matches at 8 bases. CDR3 length: 16 residues. The V gene end was trimmed by 3 bases and the J gene end by 3 bases; junction bases not matched to a gene: 7. CDR1 and CDR2 from the germline V gene are SGHRS and YFSETQ. The CDR3, as DNA: TGCGCCAGCAGCTCGAGCGGGAGTTTGGACACCGGGGAGCTGTTTTTT. It encodes CASSSSGSLDTGELFF.

The rearrangement links TRBV2 to TRBJ1-5, with 8 positions matching TRBD1. CDR3 length: 15 amino acids. CDR1 and CDR2 (germline): SNHLY, FYNNEI. V lost 3 bases, J lost 5 bases, and 6 bases stayed unmatched. The CDR3 DNA follows: TGTGCCAGCAGTGAGGGAGACAGGGGCCATCAGCCCCAGCATTTT. Translating gives CASSEGDRGHQPQHF.

The V call is TRBV9, the J call TRBJ2-2, with 8 bases matching TRBD2. CDR1 and CDR2 (germline): SGDLS, YYNGEE. J gave up 0 bases and V 0 bases, and 1 base lay outside the gene matches. This CDR3 spans 16 amino acids. The CDR3 region has the DNA TGTGCCAGCAGCGTAGGAGCGGGAGCGAACACCGGGGAGCTGTTTTTT. This sequence encodes CASSVGAGANTGELFF.

This clone was seen once. The V gene is TRBV19, the J gene TRBJ2-2; D gene uncertain. Germline CDR1 and CDR2: LNHDA and SQIVND (reference sequence). Trimming left V 6 bases short and J 0 bases short, with 11 bases between. CDR3 length: 15 residues. CDR3 amino acids: CASRVARTNTGELFF. CDR3 nucleotide sequence: TGTGCCAGTAGGGTCGCTCGGACGAACACCGGGGAGCTGTTTTTT.

The chain carries TRBV6-5 and TRBJ2-3; 7 nucleotides line up with TRBD1. The CDR3 runs 14 residues. V was clipped by 5 bases and J by 1 base; unmatched bases: 3. The germline V gene has CDR1 MNHEY and CDR2 SVGAGI. The CDR3 loop reads CASSQTGGTDTQYF. CDR3 coding DNA: TGTGCCAGCAGTCAAACAGGGGGCACAGATACGCAGTATTTT.

The chain joins TRBV4-1 to TRBJ2-5; D gene ambiguous. The germline V gene has CDR1 MGHRA and CDR2 YSYEKL. V lost 1 base to trimming and J lost 2 bases, with 11 bases between them. The CDR3 is 15 residues long. The CDR3: CASSQGFVRQETQYF. In DNA form, the CDR3 reads TGCGCCAGCAGCCAAGGATTCGTCAGACAAGAGACCCAGTACTTC.

The chain combines TRBV5-1 with TRBJ2-1; 11 positions agree with TRBD2. The CDR3 has 15 amino acids. Germline trimming cut 0 bases from V and 10 bases from J; bases unmatched to any gene: 6. Germline V gene sequence: CDR1 SGHRS, CDR2 YFSETQ. The CDR3 spells CASSLVGLAVGEQFF. In nucleotides, the CDR3 is TGCGCCAGCAGCTTGGTGGGACTAGCGGTTGGGGAGCAGTTCTTC.

This clone was observed a handful of times. The chain recombines TRBV9 with TRBJ1-2, with a tentative D call TRBD1 (6 bases). V was cut by 3 bases and J by 7 bases, with 10 bases left in between. Germline CDR1 and CDR2: SGDLS and YYNGEE. The length of the CDR3 is 12 residues. The CDR3 loop reads CASSGGGLGYTF. DNA of the CDR3: TGTGCCAGCAGCGGTGGGGGCCTTGGCTACACCTTC.

The chain carries TRBV5-1 and TRBJ1-1, with D tentatively TRBD1 (5 bases). The CDR3 covers 16 residues. Germline loops: CDR1 SGHRS, CDR2 YFSETQ. V was trimmed by 4 bases and J by 4 bases, leaving 20 bases between them. The CDR3 nucleotides read TGCGCCAGCAGCCCGCAGGGTTGGGGTGGCGGCACTGAAGCTTTCTTT. This gives the protein CASSPQGWGGGTEAFF.